These 13 T cell receptor beta chains were sequenced from one sample in a study of cytomegalovirus exposure and HLA in healthy donors. The PCR was carried out with 60 Vbeta primers and 13 Jbeta primers. TCRdb's copy holds only in-frame clones and misses some; the assay was immunoSEQ multiplex PCR. Of 100,000 to 150,000 clones listed, roughly 9.6% are singletons. Sequencing was performed on PBMCs. These receptors all stem from a woman aged 35 to 49 in good health and CMV-seropositive.

This clone was observed a few times. The chain joins TRBV29-1 to TRBJ1-1; no clear D. Trimming left V 1 base short and J 1 base short, with 13 bases between. Germline CDR1 reads SQVTM; CDR2 reads ANQGSEA. The CDR3 totals 15 residues. The CDR3 bases are TGCAGCGTTGAAGGGGTTTATGGAGAGAACACTGAAGCTTTCTTT. Amino acid sequence: CSVEGVYGENTEAFF.

This chain links TRBV4-3 with TRBJ2-7; TRBD1 agrees at 7 bases. The length of the CDR3 is 16 residues. Germline V gene data show CDR1 as LGHNA and CDR2 as YSLEER. The J segment lost 2 bases and the V segment lost 4 bases, leaving 11 bases of the junction unmatched. CDR3: CASSPGQGGPTYEQYF. CDR3 coding DNA: TGCGCCAGCAGCCCTGGGCAAGGGGGCCCCACCTACGAGCAGTACTTC.

This clone was seen a few times. The chain has TRBV9 and TRBJ1-2; D gene unclear. Trimming took off 0 bases at V and 2 bases at J, with 5 bases between the two ends. In germline, CDR1 is SGDLS, CDR2 YYNGEE. This CDR3 contains 13 residues. The CDR3 coding sequence is TGTGCCAGCAGCGTAGGAGGGAACTATGGCTACACCTTC. Translating it yields CASSVGGNYGYTF.

The gene calls are TRBV6-5 and TRBJ2-7; 9 nucleotides line up with TRBD1. The ends lost 6 bases at V and 2 bases at J; junction bases unmatched: 2. Germline lookup yields CDR1 MNHEY and CDR2 SVGAGI. The CDR3 consists of 13 residues. This chain's CDR3 is CASRGTGTYEQYF. CDR3 DNA sequence: TGTGCCAGCAGGGGGACAGGGACCTACGAGCAGTACTTC.

This clone was counted between two and nine times. V gene TRBV6-4 combines with J gene TRBJ1-5; TRBD1 agrees at 7 bases. CDR3 size: 15 residues. Germline CDR1 is MRHNA and CDR2 is SNTAGT. Unmatched junction bases numbered 3, after V lost 2 bases and J lost 2 bases. The CDR3 sequence: CASSDRGRGNQPQHF. CDR3 bases: TGTGCCAGCAGTGACAGGGGGCGCGGCAATCAGCCCCAGCATTTT.

The rearrangement uses TRBV5-1 and TRBJ2-7, with 9 bases lining up with TRBD1. The CDR3 is made up of 15 amino acids. Trimming at V came to 4 bases and at J to 2 bases, leaving 7 bases not matched to a gene. CDR1 SGHRS and CDR2 YFSETQ come from the germline V gene. In nucleotides, the CDR3 is TGCGCCAGCAGCGCGGGGGACAGGGTGGCCTACGAGCAGTACTTC. This codes for CASSAGDRVAYEQYF.

This sequence joins TRBV19 and TRBJ1-3; D is undetermined. The V and J ends lost 3 bases and 8 bases respectively, with 11 bases between them. This CDR3 is built from 13 residues. The germline V gene encodes CDR1 LNHDA and CDR2 SQIVND (reference sequence). The chain's CDR3 is CASSIPPGDTIYF. In DNA form, the CDR3 reads TGTGCCAGTAGTATCCCCCCCGGGGACACCATATATTTT.

This clone was seen only a few times. The rearrangement uses TRBV29-1 and TRBJ2-5; D possibly corresponds to TRBD2 (5 bases). CDR3 size: 14 residues. Germline V gene data show CDR1 as SQVTM and CDR2 as ANQGSEA. V was shortened by 6 bases and J by 3 bases, with 17 bases between the two germline ends. In DNA form, the CDR3 reads TGCAGCGTGACTACCGGGCTAGTAAAAGAGACCCAGTACTTC. It yields the protein CSVTTGLVKETQYF.

This clone was found a few times. This chain links TRBV5-6 with TRBJ1-4; D is perhaps TRBD1 (6 bases). The CDR3 contains 15 residues. Trimming stripped 0 bases from V and 4 bases from J, with 10 bases between. Germline V CDR1 and CDR2: SGHDT, YYEEEE. The CDR3 DNA follows: TGTGCCAGCAGCTTGGCGGCAGGGGTTAATGAAAAACTGTTTTTT. It yields the protein CASSLAAGVNEKLFF.

The V and J genes are TRBV19 and TRBJ1-2, with D perhaps matching TRBD1 (5 bases). CDR3 length: 13 residues. The germline gives CDR1 LNHDA, CDR2 SQIVND (reference sequence). The germline V and J ends were trimmed by 5 bases and 4 bases, with 11 bases remaining between them. The CDR3 loop reads CASSPRDLYGYTF. Here the CDR3 DNA reads TGTGCCAGTAGTCCCAGGGATCTCTATGGCTACACCTTC.

The chain uses TRBV7-9 and TRBJ1-2; TRBD1 matches 7 bases. CDR3 length: 16 residues. The V and J ends lost 0 bases and 0 bases, in that order; junction bases with no gene match: 4. Germline V gene sequence: CDR1 SEHNR, CDR2 FQNEAQ (reference sequence). In DNA, the CDR3 is TGTGCCAGCAGCTTAGCCCTCGGGACAGCTAACTATGGCTACACCTTC. It yields the protein CASSLALGTANYGYTF. Based on the CDR3 plus reference TRBV7-9 and TRBJ1-2, the full variable domain is DTGVSQNPRHKITKRGQNVTFRCDPISEHNRLYWYRQTLGQGPEFLTYFQNEAQLEKSRLLSDRFSAERPKGSFSTLEIQRTEQGDSAMYLCASSLALGTANYGYTFGSGTRLTVV.

The V gene is TRBV5-1, the J gene TRBJ1-5; D uncertain. The germline V gene has CDR1 SGHRS and CDR2 YFSETQ. The CDR3 totals 11 residues. Trimming took 4 bases from V and 5 from J, leaving 4 bases between them. The CDR3 DNA sequence: TGCGCCAGCAGCCCTCATCAGCCCCAGCATTTT. Its translation is CASSPHQPQHF. Drawing the rest from reference TRBV5-1 and TRBJ1-5, the complete variable domain is KAGVTQTPRYLIKTRGQQVTLSCSPISGHRSVSWYQQTPGQGLQFLFEYFSETQRNKGNFPGRFSGRQFSNSRSEMNVSTLELGDSALYLCASSPHQPQHFGDGTRLSIL.

The chain links TRBV6-1 to TRBJ1-2; 7 bases match TRBD1. Germline V gene data show CDR1 as MNHNS and CDR2 as SASEGT. With 5 bases clipped from V and 0 bases from J, the junction kept 6 bases outside the gene matches. The CDR3 has 15 amino acids. CDR3 sequence: CASSQRDRSNYGYTF. The CDR3, as DNA: TGTGCCAGCAGTCAACGGGACAGATCTAACTATGGCTACACCTTC.